One sample yielded the 5 T cell receptor beta chains listed below, sequenced in a study of blood T cell repertoires in COVID-19. TCRdb's table, derived via immunoSEQ multiplex PCR, lists solely in-frame clones and lacks some. The data contain fewer than 110,000 clones, 87% of them singletons. Sequences were obtained from peripheral blood. All receptors come from a middle-aged man in a cohort sampled during active COVID-19.

This clone showed up just a few times. This sequence joins TRBV4-2 and TRBJ1-2, with D unresolved. Trimming shortened V by 1 base and J by 7 bases, and 10 bases separated the two germline ends. The CDR3 covers 13 residues. CDR1 is LGHNA and CDR2 is YNFKEQ in the germline V gene. The CDR3 loop reads CASSQGDLSGYTF. The CDR3 coding sequence is TGTGCCAGCAGCCAAGGAGATCTGAGTGGCTACACCTTC.

The rearrangement joins TRBV18 to TRBJ2-1, with D tentatively TRBD2 (6 bases). V shed 3 bases and J shed 6 bases, with 15 bases lying between them. CDR1 and CDR2 from the germline V gene are KGHSH and LQKENI. The CDR3 runs to 15 residues. The CDR3 nucleotides are TGTGCCAGCTCACCCCCGTACGGGGGTAGCAATGAGCAGTTCTTC. Amino acid sequence: CASSPPYGGSNEQFF.

V and J are TRBV4-3 and TRBJ2-3; TRBD2 matches at 9 bases. Germline V gives CDR1 LGHNA, CDR2 YSLEER. CDR3 length: 18 residues. V lost 0 bases to trimming and J lost 5 bases; unmatched junction nucleotides: 12. CDR3 amino acids: CASSQEVGGGAGIDTQYF. The CDR3 DNA reads as TGCGCCAGCAGCCAAGAAGTCGGCGGGGGGGCCGGTATAGATACGCAGTATTTT.

V usage is TRBV11-3 and J usage is TRBJ2-5, with 12 bases fitting TRBD1. The CDR3 contains 16 residues. Germline-derived CDR1 and CDR2 are SGHNT and YENEEA. After removal of 2 bases from V and 5 bases from J, the junction contained 6 bases not matched to a gene. DNA of the CDR3: TGTGCCAGCAGCTTATCGGGACAGGGGGCGGTGGAGACCCAGTACTTC. It yields the protein CASSLSGQGAVETQYF.

The V and J genes are TRBV7-2 and TRBJ2-7; D might be TRBD1 (6 bases). Trimming stripped 0 bases from V and 2 bases from J, with 8 bases between. Germline V gene lookup returns CDR1 SGHTA and CDR2 FQGNSA. The CDR3 consists of 14 residues. The CDR3 loop is CASSLAQGPYEQYF. DNA for the CDR3: TGTGCCAGCAGCTTAGCCCAGGGGCCCTACGAGCAGTACTTC.